The text below deals with one TCR beta chain. Its antigen is currently unknown. V lost 1 base to trimming and J lost 4 bases; unmatched junction nucleotides: 2. The CDR3 runs 14 residues. Germline assignment: CDR1 LGHNA and CDR2 YNFKEQ. TCRbeta library preparation incorporated unique molecular identifiers. TCRdb fed the PCR reads into MiXCR, producing one record per CDR3 protein. The sample includes 90,000 to 100,000 distinct CDR3 sequences, around a quarter of them seen just once. This record belongs to a study of T-cell reconstitution after alpha-beta-depleted transplantation in children. Study-wide results and limits: Expanded graft clones, several hundred of them, were reportedly the source of alpha-beta T cells about two months after transplant. The authors attributed T-cell counts and diversity one year after transplant mostly to newly produced T cells. Recipient T cells and thymic progenitors that survived gave rise to the high TCRbeta diversity observed at day 60 in some patients.

Sample: PBMCs, taken before TCRalphabeta/CD19-depleted stem cell transplant. The clonotype comes from a boy aged 2-9 years with acute lymphoblastic leukemia, due to receive a stem cell transplant. The chain combines TRBV4-2 with TRBJ2-7, with 9 nucleotides matching TRBD1. The DNA of the CDR3 is TGTGCCAGCAGCCAAGTGACAGGGGGGTACGAGCAGTACTTC. Protein product: CASSQVTGGYEQYF.